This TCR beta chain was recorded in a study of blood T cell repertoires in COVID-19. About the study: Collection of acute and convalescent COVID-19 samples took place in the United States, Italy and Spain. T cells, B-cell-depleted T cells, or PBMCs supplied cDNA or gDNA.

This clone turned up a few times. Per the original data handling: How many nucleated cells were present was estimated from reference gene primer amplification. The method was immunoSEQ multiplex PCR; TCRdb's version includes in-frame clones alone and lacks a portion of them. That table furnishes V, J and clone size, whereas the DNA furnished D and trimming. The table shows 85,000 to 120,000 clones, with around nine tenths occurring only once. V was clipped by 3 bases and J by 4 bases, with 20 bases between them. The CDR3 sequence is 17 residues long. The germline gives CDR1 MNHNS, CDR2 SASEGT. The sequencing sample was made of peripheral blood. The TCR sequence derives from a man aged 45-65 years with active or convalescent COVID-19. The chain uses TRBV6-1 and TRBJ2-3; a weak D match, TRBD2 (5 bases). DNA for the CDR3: TGTGCCAGCAGTGAGCGGGCCTGGGTTTCCGGGCCAGATACGCAGTATTTT. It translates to CASSERAWVSGPDTQYF.